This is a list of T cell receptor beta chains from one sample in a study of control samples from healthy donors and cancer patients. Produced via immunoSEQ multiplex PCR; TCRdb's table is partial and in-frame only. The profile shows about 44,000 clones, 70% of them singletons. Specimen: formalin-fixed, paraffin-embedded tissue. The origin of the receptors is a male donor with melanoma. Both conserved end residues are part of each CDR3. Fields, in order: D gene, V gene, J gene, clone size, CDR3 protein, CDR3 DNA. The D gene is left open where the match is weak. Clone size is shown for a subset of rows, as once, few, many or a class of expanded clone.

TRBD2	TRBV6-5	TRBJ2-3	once	CTSGRADTQYF	TGTACTAGCGGGAGGGCAGATACGCAGTATTTT
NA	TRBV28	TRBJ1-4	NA	CASSLSNQKEKLFF	TGTGCCAGCAGTTTATCCAATCAGAAGGAAAAACTGTTTTTT
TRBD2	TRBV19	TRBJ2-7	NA	CASSTSGREQYF	TGTGCCAGTAGTACTAGCGGGAGAGAGCAGTACTTC
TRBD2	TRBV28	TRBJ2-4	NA	CAPKGGVGSGLAGDRPKNIQYF	TGTGCCCCCAAAGGCGGGGTCGGGTCGGGACTAGCGGGAGACCGGCCCAAAAACATTCAGTACTTC
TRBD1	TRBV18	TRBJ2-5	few	CASSLSDRGQETQYF	TGTGCCAGCTCACTCTCGGACAGGGGGCAAGAGACCCAGTACTTC
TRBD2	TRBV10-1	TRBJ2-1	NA	CASSVRLAGADEQFF	TGCGCCAGCAGCGTTCGACTAGCGGGAGCGGATGAGCAGTTCTTC
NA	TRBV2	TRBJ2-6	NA	CASGGVASGANVLTF	TGTGCCAGCGGGGGCGTAGCCTCTGGGGCCAACGTCCTGACTTTC
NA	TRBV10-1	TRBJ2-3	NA	CASSEPEGTDTQYF	TGCGCCAGCAGTGAGCCGGAAGGCACAGATACGCAGTATTTT
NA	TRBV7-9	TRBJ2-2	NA	CASSFPGSNTGELFF	TGTGCCAGCAGCTTTCCAGGGTCGAACACCGGGGAGCTGTTTTTT
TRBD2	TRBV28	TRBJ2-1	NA	CASTTTSVGEQFF	TGTGCCAGCACGACGACTAGCGTCGGTGAGCAGTTCTTC
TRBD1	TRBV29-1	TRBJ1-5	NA	CSVEFGQGQPQHF	TGCAGCGTTGAATTTGGACAGGGGCAGCCCCAGCATTTT
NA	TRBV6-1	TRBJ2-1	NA	CASSEEEGAAYNEQFF	TGTGCCAGCAGTGAAGAGGAGGGGGCGGCCTACAATGAGCAGTTCTTC
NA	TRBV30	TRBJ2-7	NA	CAWTAADSYEQYF	TGTGCCTGGACCGCAGCGGACTCCTACGAGCAGTACTTC
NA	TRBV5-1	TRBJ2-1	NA	CASSLASSGVNNEQFF	TGCGCCAGCAGCTTGGCCAGCAGCGGAGTAAACAATGAGCAGTTCTTC
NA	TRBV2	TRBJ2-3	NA	CASEDLWADTQYF	TGTGCCAGCGAGGACTTGTGGGCAGATACGCAGTATTTT
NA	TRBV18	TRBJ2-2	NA	CASSPQDLGSDTGELFF	TGTGCCAGCTCACCACAAGATCTAGGCTCAGACACCGGGGAGCTGTTTTTT
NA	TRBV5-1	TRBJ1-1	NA	CASSLAGPGLIGEAFF	TGCGCCAGCAGCTTGGCGGGACCGGGGCTAATTGGGGAAGCTTTCTTT
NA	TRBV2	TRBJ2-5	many	CASSESMGIQETQYF	TGTGCCAGCAGTGAATCGATGGGGATACAAGAGACCCAGTACTTC
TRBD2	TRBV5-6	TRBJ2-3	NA	CASSPTSGKTDTQYF	TGTGCCAGCAGCCCGACTAGCGGGAAGACAGATACGCAGTATTTT
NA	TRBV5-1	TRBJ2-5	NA	CASTDNQETQYF	TGCGCCAGCACCGATAACCAAGAGACCCAGTACTTC
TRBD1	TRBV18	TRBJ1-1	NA	CASSPGQLEAFF	TGTGCCAGCTCACCGGGACAGCTTGAAGCTTTCTTT
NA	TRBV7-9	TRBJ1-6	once	CASSLAVSNSPLHF	TGTGCCAGCAGCTTAGCCGTATCAAATTCACCCCTCCACTTT
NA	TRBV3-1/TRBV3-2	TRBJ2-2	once	CASQKSNTGELFF	TGTGCCAGCCAAAAATCTAACACCGGGGAGCTGTTTTTT
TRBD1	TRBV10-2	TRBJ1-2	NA	CASTGGQANYGYTF	TGCGCCAGCACCGGAGGACAGGCCAACTATGGCTACACCTTC